These T cell receptor beta chains were read from a single sample in a study of T cells in Graves' hyperthyroidism and ophthalmopathy. TCRdb used MiXCR to reprocess the multiplex PCR reads, holding one entry per CDR3 protein. The repertoire includes about 720,000 distinct CDR3 sequences, 18% of them detected once, and around 15% sits in the top ten. Sequenced input: blood. The origin of the receptors is a woman aged 45-60 years with Graves' hyperthyroidism that later progressed to Graves' ophthalmopathy. Both conserved end residues are part of each CDR3. A D gene is named only where the DNA matches it firmly. A row's size may be missing; if present it is once, few, many or a size class.

v_call	d_call	j_call	clone_size	cdr3_aa	cdr3_nt
TRBV2	TRBD1	TRBJ1-5	many	CASSAGQHSNQPQHF	TGTGCCAGCAGCGCGGGACAGCATAGCAATCAGCCCCAGCATTTT
TRBV20-1	.	TRBJ2-3	many	CSAPPILAGPTTDTQYF	TGCAGTGCCCCCCCCATACTCGCGGGGCCAACCACAGATACGCAGTATTTT
TRBV11-1	.	TRBJ2-2	few	CASSFSFNTGELFF	TGTGCCAGCAGCTTCAGTTTTAACACCGGGGAGCTGTTTTTT
TRBV7-3	.	TRBJ1-3	once	CASSLPSSGNTIYF	TGTGCCAGCAGCTTACCCAGTTCTGGAAACACCATATATTTT
TRBV20-1	.	TRBJ2-3	many	CSAKTNPGVTDTQYF	TGCAGTGCTAAAACAAATCCCGGGGTCACAGATACGCAGTATTTT
TRBV7-9	.	TRBJ2-7	few	CASSILTGEGSYEQYF	TGTGCCAGCAGCATACTCACAGGGGAGGGGAGTTACGAGCAGTACTTC
TRBV20-1	.	TRBJ2-7	many	CSARIRQGLYEQYF	TGCAGTGCTAGAATCAGGCAGGGGCTCTACGAGCAGTACTTC
TRBV29-1	.	TRBJ1-2	.	CSVGMRVPTF	TGCAGCGTTGGGATGAGGGTCCCAACCTTC
TRBV20-1	.	TRBJ1-5	few	CSARAAGGNQPQHF	TGCAGTGCTAGAGCCGCAGGGGGCAATCAGCCCCAGCATTTT
TRBV3-1	.	TRBJ1-6	many	CASSRDPNSPLHF	TGTGCCAGCAGCCGGGATCCCAATTCACCCCTCCACTTT
TRBV3-1	.	TRBJ2-7	many	CASSRTAGSYEQYF	TGTGCCAGCAGCCGGACAGCAGGCTCCTACGAGCAGTACTTC
TRBV6-2/TRBV6-3	TRBD1	TRBJ1-5	few	CASILDRGKQPQHF	TGTGCCAGCATCCTGGACAGGGGGAAACAGCCCCAGCATTTT
TRBV5-1	TRBD1	TRBJ2-1	.	CASSLGQGFGQFF	TGCGCCAGCAGCCTGGGACAGGGGTTCGGGCAGTTCTTC
TRBV6-1	TRBD1	TRBJ1-2	many	CASRPGQGMNGYTF	TGTGCCAGCAGACCGGGACAGGGTATGAATGGCTACACCTTC
TRBV9	TRBD1	TRBJ1-2	few	CASSTWDRDYGYTF	TGTGCCAGCAGTACTTGGGACAGGGACTATGGCTACACCTTC
TRBV29-1	.	TRBJ1-1	few	CSVLQGSTEAFF	TGCAGCGTTCTTCAGGGGAGCACTGAAGCTTTCTTT
TRBV7-9	.	TRBJ2-1	many	CASSLIARVSNEQFF	TGTGCCAGCAGCTTAATAGCACGGGTTAGCAATGAGCAGTTCTTC
TRBV4-1	.	TRBJ2-7	few	CAIPNYEQYF	TGCGCCATTCCGAACTACGAGCAGTACTTC
TRBV20-1	TRBD1	TRBJ1-5	few	CSANSRDRARGNQPQHF	TGCAGTGCTAATTCCCGGGACAGGGCCCGAGGCAATCAGCCCCAGCATTTT
TRBV20-1	.	TRBJ2-3	few	CSARVVGGGRSTDTQYF	TGCAGTGCTAGAGTGGTGGGGGGGGGCCGCAGCACAGATACGCAGTATTTT
TRBV20-1	.	TRBJ1-6	few	CSARDGMGGRNNSPLHF	TGCAGTGCTAGAGACGGGATGGGGGGCCGAAATAATTCACCCCTCCACTTT
TRBV10-2	TRBD2	TRBJ2-1	.	CASKSGGAKDEQFF	TGCGCCAGCAAAAGCGGGGGGGCTAAGGATGAGCAGTTCTTC
TRBV2	TRBD1	TRBJ1-6	many	CASTNRDSLYNSPLHF	TGTGCCAGCACAAACCGGGACAGCCTCTATAATTCACCCCTCCACTTT
TRBV19	.	TRBJ1-3	few	CASSIEGIGLSGNTIYF	TGTGCCAGTAGTATAGAGGGGATAGGCCTCTCTGGAAACACCATATATTTT
TRBV9	.	TRBJ2-7	many	CASSPSANEQYF	TGTGCCAGCAGCCCCTCTGCAAACGAGCAGTACTTC
TRBV5-4	.	TRBJ2-5	.	CASSLDTRQETQYF	TGTGCCAGCAGCTTGGACACTCGACAAGAGACCCAGTACTTC
TRBV5-1	.	TRBJ1-1	.	CASSLAQGYPEAFF	TGCGCCAGCAGCTTGGCACAGGGCTACCCTGAAGCTTTCTTT
TRBV5-1	.	TRBJ2-5	few	CASSLQPGREETQYF	TGCGCCAGCAGCTTGCAACCGGGACGAGAAGAGACCCAGTACTTC
TRBV14	.	TRBJ1-2	few	CASSQDREGVRYGYTF	TGTGCCAGCAGCCAAGATAGGGAAGGGGTTCGCTATGGCTACACCTTC
TRBV27	TRBD1	TRBJ2-3	many	CASSFRGTGAGDTQYF	TGTGCCAGCAGTTTCCGAGGGACAGGGGCGGGAGATACGCAGTATTTT
TRBV18	TRBD1	TRBJ2-7	many	CASSPLTGSLHEQYF	TGTGCCAGCTCACCCTTGACAGGGAGTCTCCACGAGCAGTACTTC
TRBV3-1	.	TRBJ2-5	.	CASSQQTPLAWETQYF	TGTGCCAGCAGCCAACAAACTCCCCTTGCTTGGGAGACCCAGTACTTC
TRBV3-1	.	TRBJ2-1	few	CASSQDLRQSNEQFF	TGTGCCAGCAGCCAAGATTTACGACAGTCCAATGAGCAGTTCTTC
TRBV6-2/TRBV6-3	TRBD1	TRBJ1-6	.	CASSTRDRGLALHF	TGTGCCAGCAGTACTCGGGACAGGGGGTTAGCCCTCCACTTT
TRBV20-1	.	TRBJ2-3	few	CSAPRGATDTQYF	TGCAGTGCCCCCCGAGGGGCCACGGATACGCAGTATTTT
TRBV6-1	TRBD1	TRBJ1-2	many	CASVWDSGQSGYTF	TGTGCCAGCGTTTGGGACAGCGGTCAGAGCGGCTACACCTTC
TRBV12-5	.	TRBJ2-7	.	CASGLEPSRPYEQYF	TGTGCTAGTGGTTTGGAGCCCTCCCGGCCCTACGAGCAGTACTTC
TRBV7-2	.	TRBJ2-7	many	CASSSAFRAYEQYF	TGTGCCAGCAGCTCTGCATTTCGGGCCTACGAGCAGTACTTC
TRBV7-8	.	TRBJ1-5	.	CASSLPPGIEGQPQHF	TGTGCCAGCAGCTTACCGCCAGGGATCGAGGGTCAGCCCCAGCATTTT
TRBV7-2	TRBD2	TRBJ2-3	.	CASSFRLAGKSSTDTQYF	TGTGCCAGCAGCTTCCGACTAGCGGGGAAATCTAGCACAGATACGCAGTATTTT
TRBV27	TRBD1	TRBJ1-6	few	CASTEGQRNSPLHF	TGTGCCAGCACAGAGGGACAGAGAAATTCACCCCTCCACTTT
TRBV6-1	.	TRBJ1-2	few	CASVRAGLLEYGYTF	TGTGCCAGTGTCAGGGCAGGGTTGTTAGAGTATGGCTACACCTTC
TRBV9	.	TRBJ2-1	few	CASSSRLGNSYNEQFF	TGTGCCAGCAGCTCGAGACTGGGAAACTCCTACAATGAGCAGTTCTTC
TRBV28	TRBD1	TRBJ2-1	many	CASSSTGGTYNEQFF	TGTGCCAGCAGTTCGACAGGGGGCACCTACAATGAGCAGTTCTTC
TRBV7-3	.	TRBJ1-1	many	CASSLVARGSNTEAFF	TGTGCCAGCAGCTTAGTCGCTAGGGGCTCGAACACTGAAGCTTTCTTT
TRBV12-3/TRBV12-4	TRBD1	TRBJ1-5	few	CASIVGGQGDQPQHF	TGTGCCAGCATCGTAGGGGGACAGGGAGATCAGCCCCAGCATTTT